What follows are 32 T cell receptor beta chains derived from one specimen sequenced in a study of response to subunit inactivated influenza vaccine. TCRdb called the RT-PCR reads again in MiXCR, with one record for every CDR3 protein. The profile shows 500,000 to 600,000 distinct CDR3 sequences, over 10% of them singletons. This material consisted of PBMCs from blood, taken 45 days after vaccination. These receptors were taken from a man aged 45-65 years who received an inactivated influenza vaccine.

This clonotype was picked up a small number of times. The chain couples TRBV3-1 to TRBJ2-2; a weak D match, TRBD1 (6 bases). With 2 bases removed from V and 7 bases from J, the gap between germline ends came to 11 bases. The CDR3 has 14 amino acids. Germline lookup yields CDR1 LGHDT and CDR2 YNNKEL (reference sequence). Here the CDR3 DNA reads TGTGCCAGCAGCCAACAGGACAGTCACGGGGAGCTGTTTTTT. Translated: CASSQQDSHGELFF.

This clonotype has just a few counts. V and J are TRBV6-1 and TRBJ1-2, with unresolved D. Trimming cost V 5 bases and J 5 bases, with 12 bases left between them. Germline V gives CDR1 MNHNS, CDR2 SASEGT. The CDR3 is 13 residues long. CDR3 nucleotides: TGTGCCAGCAGTCCCGGGAGAGAGTATGGCTACACCTTC. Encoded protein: CASSPGREYGYTF.

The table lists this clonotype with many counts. This CDR3 reads CASSQERTAASYEQYF. CDR3 nucleotides: TGTGCCAGCAGCCAAGAGAGGACGGCGGCGAGCTACGAGCAGTACTTC. V gene TRBV4-2 combines with J gene TRBJ2-7; D not resolved. CDR1 is LGHNA and CDR2 is YNFKEQ in the germline V gene. Trimming cost V 0 bases and J 3 bases, with 15 bases left between them. The CDR3 contains 16 residues.

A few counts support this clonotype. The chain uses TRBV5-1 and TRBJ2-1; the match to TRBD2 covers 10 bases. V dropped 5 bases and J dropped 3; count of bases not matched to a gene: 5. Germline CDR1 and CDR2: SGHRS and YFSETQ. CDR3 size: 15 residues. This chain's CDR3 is CASSDRTSGYNEQFF. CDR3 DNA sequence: TGCGCCAGCAGTGACAGGACTAGCGGCTACAATGAGCAGTTCTTC.

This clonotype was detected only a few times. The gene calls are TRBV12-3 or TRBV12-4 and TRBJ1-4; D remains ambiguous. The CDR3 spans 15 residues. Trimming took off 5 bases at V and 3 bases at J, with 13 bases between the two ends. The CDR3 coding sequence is TGTGCCAGCAGTGATACCGGGCCTTCTAATGAAAAACTGTTTTTT. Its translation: CASSDTGPSNEKLFF.

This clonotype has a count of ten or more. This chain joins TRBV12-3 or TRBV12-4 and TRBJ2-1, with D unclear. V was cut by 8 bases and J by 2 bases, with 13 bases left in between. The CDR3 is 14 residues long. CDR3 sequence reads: CASRPISPYNEQFF. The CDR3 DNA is TGTGCCAGCCGACCCATTTCTCCCTACAATGAGCAGTTCTTC.

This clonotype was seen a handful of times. The CDR3 nucleotides are TGTGCCAGCAGCAACGCGGGACTACCGACTTGGGCAGATACGCAGTATTTT. It codes for CASSNAGLPTWADTQYF. The genes are TRBV9 and TRBJ2-3; TRBD2 matches at 7 bases. Per germline, CDR1 SGDLS and CDR2 YYNGEE. V shed 4 bases and J 4 bases; nucleotides not matched to a gene: 15. The CDR3 has 17 amino acids.

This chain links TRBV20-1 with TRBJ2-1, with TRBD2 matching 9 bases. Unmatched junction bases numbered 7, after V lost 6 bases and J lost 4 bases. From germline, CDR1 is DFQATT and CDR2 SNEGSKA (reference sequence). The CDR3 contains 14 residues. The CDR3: CSAALAGFYNEQFF. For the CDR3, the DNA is TGCAGTGCCGCTCTAGCGGGGTTTTACAATGAGCAGTTCTTC.

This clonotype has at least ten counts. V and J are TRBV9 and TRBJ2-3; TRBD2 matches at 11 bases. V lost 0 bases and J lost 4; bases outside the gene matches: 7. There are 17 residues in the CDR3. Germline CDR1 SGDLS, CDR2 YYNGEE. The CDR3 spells CASSVGLAGSMADTQYF. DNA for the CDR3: TGTGCCAGCAGCGTAGGACTAGCGGGGTCCATGGCAGATACGCAGTATTTT.

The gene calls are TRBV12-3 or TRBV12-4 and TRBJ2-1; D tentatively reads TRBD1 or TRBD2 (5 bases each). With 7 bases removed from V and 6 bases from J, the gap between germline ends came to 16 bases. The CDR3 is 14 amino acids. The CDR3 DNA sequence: TGTGCCAGCACCGGGGCCACCGGACCCAATGAGCAGTTCTTC. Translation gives CASTGATGPNEQFF.

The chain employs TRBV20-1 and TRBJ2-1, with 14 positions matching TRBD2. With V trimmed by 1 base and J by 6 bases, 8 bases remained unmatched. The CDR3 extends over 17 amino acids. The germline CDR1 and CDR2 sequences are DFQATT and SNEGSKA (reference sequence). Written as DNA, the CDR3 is TGCAGTGCTAGAGGTCTACGCGGGACTAGCGGGAGCAATGAGCAGTTCTTC. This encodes CSARGLRGTSGSNEQFF.

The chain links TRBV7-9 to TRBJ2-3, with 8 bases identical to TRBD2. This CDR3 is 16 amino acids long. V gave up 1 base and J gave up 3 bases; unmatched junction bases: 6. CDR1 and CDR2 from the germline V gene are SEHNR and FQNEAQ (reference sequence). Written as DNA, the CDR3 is TGTGCCAGCAGCTTAGATGCGGGGGGCTGGACAGATACGCAGTATTTT. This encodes CASSLDAGGWTDTQYF.

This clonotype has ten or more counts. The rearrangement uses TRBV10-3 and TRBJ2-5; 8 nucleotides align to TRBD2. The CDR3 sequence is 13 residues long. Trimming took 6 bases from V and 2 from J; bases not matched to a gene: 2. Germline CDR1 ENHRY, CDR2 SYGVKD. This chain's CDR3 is CAIRAGVQETQYF. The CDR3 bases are TGTGCCATCAGAGCGGGAGTGCAAGAGACCCAGTACTTC.

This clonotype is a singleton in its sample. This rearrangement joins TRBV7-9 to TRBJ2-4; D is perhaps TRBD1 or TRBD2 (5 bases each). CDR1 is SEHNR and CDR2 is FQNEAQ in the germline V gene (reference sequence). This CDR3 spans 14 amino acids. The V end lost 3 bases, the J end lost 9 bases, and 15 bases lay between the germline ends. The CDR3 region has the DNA TGTGCCAGCAGCTTGGGACCACCAGAGGGCATTCAGTACTTC. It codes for CASSLGPPEGIQYF. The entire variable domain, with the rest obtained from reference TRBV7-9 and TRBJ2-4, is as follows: DTGVSQNPRHKITKRGQNVTFRCDPISEHNRLYWYRQTLGQGPEFLTYFQNEAQLEKSRLLSDRFSAERPKGSFSTLEIQRTEQGDSAMYLCASSLGPPEGIQYFGAGTRLSVL.

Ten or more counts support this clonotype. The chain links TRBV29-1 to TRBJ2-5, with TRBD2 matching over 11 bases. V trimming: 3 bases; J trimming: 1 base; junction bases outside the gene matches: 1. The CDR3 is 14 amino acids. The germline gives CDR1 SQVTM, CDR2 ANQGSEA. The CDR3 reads CSVDGTSGQETQYF. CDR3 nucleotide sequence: TGCAGCGTTGATGGGACTAGCGGCCAAGAGACCCAGTACTTC. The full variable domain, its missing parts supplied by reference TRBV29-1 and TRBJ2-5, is SAVISQKPSRDICQRGTSLTIQCQVDSQVTMMFWYRQQPGQSLTLIATANQGSEATYESGFVIDKFPISRPNLTFSTLTVSNMSPEDSSIYLCSVDGTSGQETQYFGPGTRLLVL.

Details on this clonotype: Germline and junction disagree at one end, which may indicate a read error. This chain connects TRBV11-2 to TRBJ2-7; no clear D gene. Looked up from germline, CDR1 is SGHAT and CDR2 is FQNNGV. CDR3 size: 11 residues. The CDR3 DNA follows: TGTGCCAGCAGCACCTTTGCAACTCTGAATTTC. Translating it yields CASSTFATLNF.

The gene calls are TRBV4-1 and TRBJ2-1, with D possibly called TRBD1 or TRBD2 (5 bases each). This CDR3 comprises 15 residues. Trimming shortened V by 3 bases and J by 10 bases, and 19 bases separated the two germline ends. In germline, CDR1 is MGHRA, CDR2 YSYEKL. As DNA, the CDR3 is TGCGCCAGCAGCCATCGCCGGGACGCTACTATAGAGCAGTTCTTC. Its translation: CASSHRRDATIEQFF.

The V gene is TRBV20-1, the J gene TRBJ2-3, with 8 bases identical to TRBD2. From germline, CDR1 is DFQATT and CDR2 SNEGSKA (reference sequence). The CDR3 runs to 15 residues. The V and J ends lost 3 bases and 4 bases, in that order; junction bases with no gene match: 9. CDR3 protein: CSASDASGYADTQYF. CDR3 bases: TGCAGTGCTAGTGATGCTAGCGGGTACGCAGATACGCAGTATTTT.

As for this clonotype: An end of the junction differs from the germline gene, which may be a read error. The CDR3 DNA follows: TGCAGCGTGGAAGGTAGGGGGGATCAAGAGACCCAGTACTTC. This sequence encodes CSVEGRGDQETQYF. This chain joins TRBV29-1 and TRBJ2-5; tentatively, D is TRBD1 or TRBD2 (6 bases each). Looked up from germline, CDR1 is SQVTM and CDR2 is ANQGSEA. CDR3 length equals 14 residues.

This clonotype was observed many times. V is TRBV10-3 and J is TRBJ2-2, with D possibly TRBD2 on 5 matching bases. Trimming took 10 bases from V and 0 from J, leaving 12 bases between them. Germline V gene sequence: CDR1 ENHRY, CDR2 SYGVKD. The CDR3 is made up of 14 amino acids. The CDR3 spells CATRTESNTGELFF. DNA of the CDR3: TGTGCCACCCGGACTGAATCGAACACCGGGGAGCTGTTTTTT.

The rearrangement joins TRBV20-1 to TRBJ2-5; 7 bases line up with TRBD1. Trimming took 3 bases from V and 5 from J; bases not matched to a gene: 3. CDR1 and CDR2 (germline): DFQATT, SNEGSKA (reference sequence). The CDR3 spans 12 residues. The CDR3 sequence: CSASEQGETQYF. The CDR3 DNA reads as TGCAGTGCTAGTGAACAGGGGGAGACCCAGTACTTC.

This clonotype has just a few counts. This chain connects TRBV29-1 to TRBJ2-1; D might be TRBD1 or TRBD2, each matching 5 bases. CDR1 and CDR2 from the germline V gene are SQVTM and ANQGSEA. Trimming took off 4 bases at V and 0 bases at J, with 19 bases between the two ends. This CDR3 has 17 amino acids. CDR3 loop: CSVGTSGRGSSYNEQFF. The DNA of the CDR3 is TGCAGCGTTGGAACTAGTGGTAGGGGCAGCTCCTACAATGAGCAGTTCTTC.

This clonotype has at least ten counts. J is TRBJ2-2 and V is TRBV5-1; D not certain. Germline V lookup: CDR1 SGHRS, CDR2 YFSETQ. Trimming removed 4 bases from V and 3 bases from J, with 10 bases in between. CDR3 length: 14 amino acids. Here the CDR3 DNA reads TGCGCCAGCAGCCCTTCGGGTTACACCGGGGAGCTGTTTTTT. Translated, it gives CASSPSGYTGELFF.

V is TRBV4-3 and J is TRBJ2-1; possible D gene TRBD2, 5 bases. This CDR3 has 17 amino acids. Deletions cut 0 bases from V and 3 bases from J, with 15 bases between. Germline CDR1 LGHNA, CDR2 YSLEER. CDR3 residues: CASSQELQRSRYNEQFF. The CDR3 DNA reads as TGCGCCAGCAGCCAAGAACTCCAGCGGAGCCGCTACAATGAGCAGTTCTTC.

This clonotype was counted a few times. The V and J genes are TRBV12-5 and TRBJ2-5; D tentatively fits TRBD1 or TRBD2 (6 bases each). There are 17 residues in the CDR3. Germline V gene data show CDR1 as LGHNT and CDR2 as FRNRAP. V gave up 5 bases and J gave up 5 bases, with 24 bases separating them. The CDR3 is CASGTSSLTGAGETQYF. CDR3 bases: TGTGCTAGTGGTACCTCCTCCCTGACGGGGGCCGGTGAGACCCAGTACTTC.

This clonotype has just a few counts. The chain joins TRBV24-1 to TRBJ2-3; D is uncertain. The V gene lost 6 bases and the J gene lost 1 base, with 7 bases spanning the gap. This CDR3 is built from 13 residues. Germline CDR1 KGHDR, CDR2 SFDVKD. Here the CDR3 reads CATSLSGTDTQYF. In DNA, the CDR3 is TGTGCCACCAGTTTGAGCGGCACAGATACGCAGTATTTT.

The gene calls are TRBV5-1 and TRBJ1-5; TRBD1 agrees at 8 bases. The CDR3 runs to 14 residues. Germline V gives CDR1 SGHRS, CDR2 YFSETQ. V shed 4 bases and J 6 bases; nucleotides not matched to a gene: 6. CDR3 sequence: CASSAGTGTQPQHF. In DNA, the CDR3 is TGCGCCAGCAGCGCAGGGACAGGAACTCAGCCCCAGCATTTT.

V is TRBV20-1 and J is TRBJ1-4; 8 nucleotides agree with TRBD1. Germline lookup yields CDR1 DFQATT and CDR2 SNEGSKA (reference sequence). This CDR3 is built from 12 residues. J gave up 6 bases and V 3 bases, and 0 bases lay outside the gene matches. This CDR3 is CSARTGDEKLFF. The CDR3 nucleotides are TGCAGTGCTAGGACAGGGGATGAAAAACTGTTTTTT.

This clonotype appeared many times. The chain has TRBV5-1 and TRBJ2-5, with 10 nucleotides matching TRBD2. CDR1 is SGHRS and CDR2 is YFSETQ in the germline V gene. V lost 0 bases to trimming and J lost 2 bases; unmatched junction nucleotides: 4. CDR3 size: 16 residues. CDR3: CASSLGALAGQETQYF. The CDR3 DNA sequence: TGCGCCAGCAGCTTGGGCGCACTAGCGGGGCAAGAGACCCAGTACTTC.

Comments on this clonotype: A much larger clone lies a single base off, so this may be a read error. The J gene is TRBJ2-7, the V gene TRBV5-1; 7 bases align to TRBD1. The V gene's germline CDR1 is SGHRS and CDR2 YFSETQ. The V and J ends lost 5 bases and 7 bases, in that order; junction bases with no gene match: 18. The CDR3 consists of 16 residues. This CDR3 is CASRIQFGTVGWEQYF. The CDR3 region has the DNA TGCGCCAGCAGGATCCAATTCGGGACAGTGGGATGGGAGCAGTACTTC.

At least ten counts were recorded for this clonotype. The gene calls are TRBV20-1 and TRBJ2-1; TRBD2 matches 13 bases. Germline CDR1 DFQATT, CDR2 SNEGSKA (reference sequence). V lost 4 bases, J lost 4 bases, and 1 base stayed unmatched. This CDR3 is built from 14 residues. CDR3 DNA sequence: TGCAGTGCTACGACTAGCGGGGGGTACAATGAGCAGTTCTTC. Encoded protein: CSATTSGGYNEQFF.

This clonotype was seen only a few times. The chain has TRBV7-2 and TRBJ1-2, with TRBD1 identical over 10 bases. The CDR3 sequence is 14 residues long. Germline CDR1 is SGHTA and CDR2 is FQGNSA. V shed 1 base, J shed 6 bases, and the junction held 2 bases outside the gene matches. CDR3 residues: CASSLGGTGDGYTF. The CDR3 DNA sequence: TGTGCCAGCAGCTTAGGAGGGACAGGGGATGGCTACACCTTC.